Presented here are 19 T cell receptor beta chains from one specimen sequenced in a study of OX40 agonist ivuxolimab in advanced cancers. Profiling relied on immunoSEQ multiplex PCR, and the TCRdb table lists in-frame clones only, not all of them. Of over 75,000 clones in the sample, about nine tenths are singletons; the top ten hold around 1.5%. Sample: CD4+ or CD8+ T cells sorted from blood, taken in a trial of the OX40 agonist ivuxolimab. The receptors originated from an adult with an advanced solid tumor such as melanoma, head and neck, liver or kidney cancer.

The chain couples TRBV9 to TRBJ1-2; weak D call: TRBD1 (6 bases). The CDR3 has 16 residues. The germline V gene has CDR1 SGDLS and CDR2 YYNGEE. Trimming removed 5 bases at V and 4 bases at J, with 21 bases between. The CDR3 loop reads CASRPWGQGRSYGYTF. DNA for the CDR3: TGTGCCAGCAGGCCCTGGGGGCAGGGGCGATCCTATGGCTACACCTTC.

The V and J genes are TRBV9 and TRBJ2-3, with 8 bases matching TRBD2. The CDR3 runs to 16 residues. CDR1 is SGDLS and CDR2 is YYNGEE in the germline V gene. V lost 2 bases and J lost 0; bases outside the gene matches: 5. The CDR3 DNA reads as TGTGCCAGCAGCGTGGGAACTAGCGGAAGCACAGATACGCAGTATTTT. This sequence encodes CASSVGTSGSTDTQYF.

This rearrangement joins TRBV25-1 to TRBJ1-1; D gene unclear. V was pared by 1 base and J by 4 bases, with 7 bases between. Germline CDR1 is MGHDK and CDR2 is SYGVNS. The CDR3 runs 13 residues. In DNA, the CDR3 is TGTGCCAGCAGTGAATCGGCCCGCACTGAAGCTTTCTTT. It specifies CASSESARTEAFF.

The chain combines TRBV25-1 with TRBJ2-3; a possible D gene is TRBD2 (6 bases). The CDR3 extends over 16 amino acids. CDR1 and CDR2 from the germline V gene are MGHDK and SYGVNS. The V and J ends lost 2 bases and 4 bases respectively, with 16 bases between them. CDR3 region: CASSEGGYVGADTQYF. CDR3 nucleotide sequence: TGTGCCAGCAGTGAAGGGGGGTACGTGGGGGCAGATACGCAGTATTTT.

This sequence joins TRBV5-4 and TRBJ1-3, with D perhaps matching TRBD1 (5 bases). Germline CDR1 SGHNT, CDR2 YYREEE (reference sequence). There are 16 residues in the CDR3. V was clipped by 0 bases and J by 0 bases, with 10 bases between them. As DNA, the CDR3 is TGTGCCAGCAGCTTGGTGGGACCCTTCTCTGGAAACACCATATATTTT. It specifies CASSLVGPFSGNTIYF.

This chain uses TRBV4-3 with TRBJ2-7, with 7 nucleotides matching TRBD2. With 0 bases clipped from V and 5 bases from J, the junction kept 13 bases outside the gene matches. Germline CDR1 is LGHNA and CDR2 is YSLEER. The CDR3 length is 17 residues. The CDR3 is CASSQDVLLAGLDEQYF. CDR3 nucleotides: TGCGCCAGCAGCCAAGATGTTCTTTTAGCGGGCCTCGACGAGCAGTACTTC.

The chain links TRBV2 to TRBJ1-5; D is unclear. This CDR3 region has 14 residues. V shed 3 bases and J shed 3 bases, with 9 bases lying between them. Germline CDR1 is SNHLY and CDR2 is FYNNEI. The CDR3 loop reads CASSDGRNNQPQHF. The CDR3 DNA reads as TGTGCCAGCAGTGATGGACGGAACAATCAGCCCCAGCATTTT. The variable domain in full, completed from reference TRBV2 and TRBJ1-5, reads EPEVTQTPSHQVTQMGQEVILRCVPISNHLYFYWYRQILGQKVEFLVSFYNNEISEKSEIFDDQFSVERPDGSNFTLKIRSTKLEDSAMYFCASSDGRNNQPQHFGDGTRLSIL.

The CDR3 bases are TGTGCCATCAGCCTTACTAGCGCGGAGCTGTTTTTT. Translating gives CAISLTSAELFF. The chain combines TRBV10-3 with TRBJ2-2, with TRBD2 identical over 7 bases. Germline loops: CDR1 ENHRY, CDR2 SYGVKD. The trim removed 6 bases at V and 10 bases at J, leaving 5 bases unmatched. CDR3 size: 12 residues.

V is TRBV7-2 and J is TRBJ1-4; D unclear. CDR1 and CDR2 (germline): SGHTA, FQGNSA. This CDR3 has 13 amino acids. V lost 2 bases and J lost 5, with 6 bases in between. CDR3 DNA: TGTGCCAGCAGCTTAATACGGAATGAAAAACTGTTTTTT. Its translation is CASSLIRNEKLFF.

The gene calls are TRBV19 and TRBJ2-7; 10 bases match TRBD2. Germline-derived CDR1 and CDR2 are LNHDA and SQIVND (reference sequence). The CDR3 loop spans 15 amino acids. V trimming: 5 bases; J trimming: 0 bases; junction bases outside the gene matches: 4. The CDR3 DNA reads TGTGCCAGTAGTCCCCGGACTAGCGGCTCCTACGAGCAGTACTTC. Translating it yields CASSPRTSGSYEQYF.

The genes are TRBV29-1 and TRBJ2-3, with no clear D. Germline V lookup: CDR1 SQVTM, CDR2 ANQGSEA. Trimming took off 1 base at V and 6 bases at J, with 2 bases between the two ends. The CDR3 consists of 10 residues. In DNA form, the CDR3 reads TGCAGCGTTGAAGTGGATACGCAGTATTTT. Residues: CSVEVDTQYF.

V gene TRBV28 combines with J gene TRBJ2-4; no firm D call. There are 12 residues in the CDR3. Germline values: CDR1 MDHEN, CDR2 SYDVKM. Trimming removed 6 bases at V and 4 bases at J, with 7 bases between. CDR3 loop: CASSSIKNIQYF. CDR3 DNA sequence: TGTGCCAGCAGCTCTATTAAAAACATTCAGTACTTC.

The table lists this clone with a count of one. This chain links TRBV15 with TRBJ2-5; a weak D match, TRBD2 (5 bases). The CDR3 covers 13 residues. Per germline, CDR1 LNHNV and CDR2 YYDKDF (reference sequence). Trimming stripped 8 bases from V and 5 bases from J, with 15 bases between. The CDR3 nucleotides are TGTGCCACCCGAAGAGGGCAGACGGAGACCCAGTACTTC. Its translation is CATRRGQTETQYF. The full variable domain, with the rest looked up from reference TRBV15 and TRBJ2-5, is DAMVIQNPRYQVTQFGKPVTLSCSQTLNHNVMYWYQQKSSQAPKLLFHYYDKDFNNEADTPDNFQSRRPNTSFCFLDIRSPGLGDTAMYLCATRRGQTETQYFGPGTRLLVL.

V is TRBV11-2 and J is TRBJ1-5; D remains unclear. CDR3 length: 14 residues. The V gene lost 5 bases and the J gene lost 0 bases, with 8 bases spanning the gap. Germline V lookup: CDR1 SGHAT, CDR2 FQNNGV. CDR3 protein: CASSPSPSNQPQHF. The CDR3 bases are TGTGCCAGCAGCCCAAGCCCTAGCAATCAGCCCCAGCATTTT.

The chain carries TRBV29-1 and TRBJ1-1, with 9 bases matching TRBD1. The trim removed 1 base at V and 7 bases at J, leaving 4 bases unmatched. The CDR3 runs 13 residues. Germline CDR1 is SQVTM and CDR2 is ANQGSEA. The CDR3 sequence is CSVEGGQGLEAFF. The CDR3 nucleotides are TGCAGCGTTGAAGGAGGACAGGGGCTTGAAGCTTTCTTT.

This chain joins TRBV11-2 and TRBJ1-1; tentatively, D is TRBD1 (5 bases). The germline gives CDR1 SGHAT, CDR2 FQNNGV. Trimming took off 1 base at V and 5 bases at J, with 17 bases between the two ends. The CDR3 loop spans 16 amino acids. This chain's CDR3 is CASSLVGTRGRTEAFF. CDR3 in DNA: TGTGCCAGCAGCTTAGTTGGAACTCGGGGGAGAACTGAAGCTTTCTTT.

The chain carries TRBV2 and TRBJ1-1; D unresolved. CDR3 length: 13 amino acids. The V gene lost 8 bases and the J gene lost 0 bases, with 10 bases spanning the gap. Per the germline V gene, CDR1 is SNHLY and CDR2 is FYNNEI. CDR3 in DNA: TGTGCCAGCTCCCGTGAGATGAACACTGAAGCTTTCTTT. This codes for CASSREMNTEAFF.

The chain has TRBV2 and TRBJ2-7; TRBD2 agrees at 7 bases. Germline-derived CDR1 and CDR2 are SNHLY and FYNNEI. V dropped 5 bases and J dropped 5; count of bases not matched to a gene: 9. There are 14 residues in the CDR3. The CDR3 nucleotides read TGTGCCAGCAGTCGACTAGGGAGGGCCAACGAGCAGTACTTC. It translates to CASSRLGRANEQYF.

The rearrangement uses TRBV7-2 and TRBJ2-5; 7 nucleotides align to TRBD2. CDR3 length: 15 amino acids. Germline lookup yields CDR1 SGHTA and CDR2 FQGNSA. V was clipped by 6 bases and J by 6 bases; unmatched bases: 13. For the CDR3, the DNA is TGTGCCAGCAGTCAAAGGGCGGGGGTATGGCAGACCCAGTACTTC. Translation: CASSQRAGVWQTQYF.